These 17 T cell receptor beta chains originate from one sample sequenced in a study of blood T cell repertoires in COVID-19. Generated by immunoSEQ multiplex PCR, the TCRdb table keeps only in-frame clones and is missing some. The sample has roughly 250,000 clones, approximately 85% seen once. Material: PBMCs or T cells enriched from blood (not recorded which). These TCRs come from a woman in her twenties or thirties who had recovered from COVID-19.

The gene calls are TRBV12-3 or TRBV12-4 and TRBJ2-5; D gene uncertain. The CDR3 spans 12 residues. The V gene lost 5 bases and the J gene lost 2 bases, with 6 bases spanning the gap. The CDR3 DNA reads TGTGCCAGCAGTCAACTTCAAGAGACCCAGTACTTC. It translates to CASSQLQETQYF.

The genes are TRBV25-1 and TRBJ1-1; D unclear. The length of the CDR3 is 14 residues. Germline V lookup: CDR1 MGHDK, CDR2 SYGVNS. Trimming took 3 bases from V and 7 from J, leaving 15 bases between them. DNA of the CDR3: TGTGCCAGCAGTGATGTGAGGGCGGGTAATGAAGCTTTCTTT. Protein product: CASSDVRAGNEAFF.

This sequence joins TRBV7-2 and TRBJ2-1, with D hard to call. V lost 2 bases and J lost 8, with 7 bases in between. CDR3 size: 12 residues. Germline CDR1 and CDR2: SGHTA and FQGNSA. DNA for the CDR3: TGTGCCAGCAGCTTATTAGCATATGAGCAGTTCTTC. It specifies CASSLLAYEQFF.

The genes are TRBV21-1 and TRBJ1-4; the table's D call, TRBD1, has no DNA check behind it. TRBV21-1 is assigned pseudogene status. The length of the CDR3 is 20 residues. For the CDR3, the DNA is TGTGCCAGCAGCAAAGGGGAGATAAGACAGGGAGGTACAACTAATGAAAAACTGTTTTTT. Encoded protein: CASSKGEIRQGGTTNEKLFF.

The table lists this clone with a few counts. The J gene is TRBJ1-1, the V gene TRBV14, with D tentatively TRBD1 (5 bases). V was clipped by 4 bases and J by 4 bases, with 16 bases between them. Germline CDR1 SGHDN, CDR2 FVKESK. The CDR3 is made up of 15 amino acids. CDR3: CASSRRGKVGTEAFF. The CDR3 nucleotides are TGTGCCAGCAGCCGCCGGGGGAAGGTGGGCACTGAAGCTTTCTTT.

This chain connects TRBV19 to TRBJ1-3; D is unresolved. From germline, CDR1 is LNHDA and CDR2 SQIVND (reference sequence). The length of the CDR3 is 15 residues. The germline V and J ends were trimmed by 3 bases and 0 bases, with 9 bases remaining between them. The CDR3 spells CASSMGYHSGNTIYF. The CDR3 coding sequence is TGTGCCAGTAGTATGGGCTATCACTCTGGAAACACCATATATTTT.

The rearrangement joins TRBV2 to TRBJ1-2; D remains ambiguous. V was shortened by 3 bases and J by 5 bases, with 16 bases between the two germline ends. This CDR3 has 15 amino acids. Germline lookup yields CDR1 SNHLY and CDR2 FYNNEI. CDR3 bases: TGTGCCAGCAGTGACGATCCTAGAAACGGGTATGGCTACACCTTC. Amino acid sequence: CASSDDPRNGYGYTF.

The chain couples TRBV19 to TRBJ1-5; D gene ambiguous. CDR1 and CDR2 (germline): LNHDA, SQIVND (reference sequence). The CDR3 spans 14 residues. The V end lost 5 bases, the J end lost 4 bases, and 12 bases lay between the germline ends. CDR3 protein: CASSPAGWNQPQHF. For the CDR3, the DNA is TGTGCCAGTAGTCCCGCGGGGTGGAATCAGCCCCAGCATTTT.

The chain employs TRBV19 and TRBJ2-2; D is perhaps TRBD1 (6 bases). Germline V lookup: CDR1 LNHDA, CDR2 SQIVND (reference sequence). The germline V and J ends were trimmed by 6 bases and 8 bases, with 22 bases remaining between them. This CDR3 region has 16 residues. CDR3 sequence (DNA): TGTGCCAGTAGCAAATTGGGACAACCTCCAGGAGGGGAGCTGTTTTTT. Protein product: CASSKLGQPPGGELFF.

Here the CDR3 DNA reads TGTGCCAGCAGCGGACTAGCGGGGAGCACAGATACGCAGTATTTT. As protein: CASSGLAGSTDTQYF. This sequence joins TRBV6-5 and TRBJ2-3; 12 bases agree with TRBD2. The CDR3 runs 15 residues. Germline V gene data show CDR1 as MNHEY and CDR2 as SVGAGI. After removal of 6 bases from V and 0 bases from J, the junction contained 1 base not matched to a gene.

In this sample, this clone turned up a few times. The genes are TRBV2 and TRBJ1-4; the D gene is possibly TRBD1 (5 bases). The germline V gene has CDR1 SNHLY and CDR2 FYNNEI. The CDR3 totals 12 residues. Trimming took off 4 bases at V and 8 bases at J, with 8 bases between the two ends. Here the CDR3 reads CASSGGPEKLFF. DNA of the CDR3: TGTGCCAGCAGTGGGGGCCCCGAAAAACTGTTTTTT.

This clone was seen only a few times. The chain recombines TRBV9 with TRBJ1-6; a weak D match, TRBD1 (6 bases). The CDR3 has 15 amino acids. Per germline, CDR1 SGDLS and CDR2 YYNGEE. Trimming took off 3 bases at V and 5 bases at J, with 12 bases between the two ends. The DNA of the CDR3 is TGTGCCAGCAGCGAACAGGGTTACCATAATTCACCCCTCCACTTT. Protein: CASSEQGYHNSPLHF.

The chain carries TRBV27 and TRBJ2-7; D unresolved. V lost 6 bases and J 6 bases, leaving 18 bases between the germline ends. The CDR3 runs to 14 residues. CDR1 is MNHEY, CDR2 SMNVEV, per germline (reference sequence). The CDR3 reads CASSPVASPREQYF. Written as DNA, the CDR3 is TGTGCCAGCAGCCCCGTCGCGTCTCCCCGCGAGCAGTACTTC.

This clone occurred a few times. V is TRBV29-1 and J is TRBJ1-1; TRBD1 might be the D (5 bases). The CDR3 consists of 13 residues. Trimming pared 7 bases from V and 3 bases from J, leaving 15 bases between. CDR1 is SQVTM, CDR2 ANQGSEA, per germline. The CDR3 is CSAEGEFYTEAFF. DNA for the CDR3: TGCAGCGCCGAAGGGGAATTTTACACTGAAGCTTTCTTT.

There are a few counts of this clone. The chain has TRBV13 and TRBJ1-3, with D possibly matching TRBD1 (5 bases). From germline, CDR1 is PRHDT and CDR2 FYEKMQ (reference sequence). The germline V and J ends were trimmed by 1 base and 0 bases, with 13 bases remaining between them. The CDR3 consists of 17 residues. In DNA, the CDR3 is TGTGCCAGCAGCTTAGAGGCAGGGCGAGGCTCTGGAAACACCATATATTTT. Amino acid sequence: CASSLEAGRGSGNTIYF.

The CDR3 is CATSRVQSGSRLARNNEQFF. CDR3 in DNA: TGTGCCACCAGCAGAGTACAGAGCGGGAGTCGTTTAGCGCGTAATAATGAGCAGTTCTTC. The V gene is TRBV15, the J gene TRBJ2-1; 8 bases line up with TRBD2. Germline CDR1 reads LNHNV; CDR2 reads YYDKDF (reference sequence). V gave up 1 base and J gave up 7 bases; unmatched junction bases: 21. This CDR3 spans 20 amino acids.

V usage is TRBV7-9 and J usage is TRBJ1-1; possibly TRBD1 for D (6 bases). Germline V gene lookup returns CDR1 SEHNR and CDR2 FQNEAQ (reference sequence). With 4 bases removed from V and 5 bases from J, the gap between germline ends came to 14 bases. The length of the CDR3 is 14 residues. As DNA, the CDR3 is TGTGCCAGCAGCTCGTCTACAGGGAAGACTGAAGCTTTCTTT. This encodes CASSSSTGKTEAFF.